This T cell receptor (beta chain) was sequenced during a study of blood T cell repertoires in COVID-19. Germline V gene data show CDR1 as SQVTM and CDR2 as ANQGSEA. The CDR3 covers 12 residues. V was clipped by 6 bases and J by 6 bases, with 14 bases between them. Enrolled through a virtual design, the participants were between about 18 and 100 years of age and came from fewer than 30 US areas. Cohorts were based on clinical histories the participants reported. Sequenced by immunoSEQ multiplex PCR; TCRdb stores in-frame clones only, minus some. The sample includes approximately 160,000 clones, 80% to 90% of them seen just once.

The material sequenced was PBMCs or T cells enriched from blood (not recorded which). V gene TRBV29-1 combines with J gene TRBJ1-1; D remains unclear. This TCR was sampled from a woman between 50 and 59 years old in a cohort exposed to, infected with or recovered from COVID-19 (not recorded which). The CDR3, as DNA: TGCAGCGTGGCGTTCTTCGGGGCTGAAGCTTTCTTT. Translated: CSVAFFGAEAFF.